One and the same sample provided the 3 T cell receptor beta chains below, sequenced in a study of identical twins. Using its own MiXCR run on the 5' RACE reads, TCRdb lists one record per CDR3 protein. The table has more than 250,000 distinct CDR3 sequences, 8% to 9% seen once. Separately, the same data were catalogued under a study of yellow fever vaccine responses in identical twins.

Sequenced: memory (CD45RO+) T cells sorted from blood. The receptors come from a woman aged 18-29 years in good health.

The chain joins TRBV2 to TRBJ1-5; D uncertain. The CDR3 covers 14 residues. Germline CDR1 reads SNHLY; CDR2 reads FYNNEI. The ends were cut back, 4 bases at V and 4 bases at J, with 11 bases in the middle. CDR3 nucleotides: TGTGCCAGCAGTGGATTAGGTCGAAATCAGCCCCAGCATTTT. It codes for CASSGLGRNQPQHF. The full variable domain, completed using reference TRBV2 and TRBJ1-5, is EPEVTQTPSHQVTQMGQEVILRCVPISNHLYFYWYRQILGQKVEFLVSFYNNEISEKSEIFDDQFSVERPDGSNFTLKIRSTKLEDSAMYFCASSGLGRNQPQHFGDGTRLSIL.

The chain joins TRBV3-1 to TRBJ2-3; D possibly corresponds to TRBD2 (5 bases). The germline V and J ends were trimmed by 0 bases and 2 bases, with 9 bases remaining between them. Looked up from germline, CDR1 is LGHDT and CDR2 is YNNKEL (reference sequence). This CDR3 has 15 amino acids. The CDR3 DNA sequence: TGTGCCAGCAGCCAAGATCCGGGATTCACAGATACGCAGTATTTT. As protein: CASSQDPGFTDTQYF.

This clonotype was seen only a few times. The chain joins TRBV11-2 to TRBJ2-7; weak D call: TRBD2 (5 bases). CDR3 size: 15 residues. V lost 2 bases and J 0 bases, leaving 11 bases between the germline ends. Germline CDR1 SGHAT, CDR2 FQNNGV. The CDR3 DNA reads as TGTGCCAGCAGCTTATATGATCGGGACTCCTACGAGCAGTACTTC. It encodes CASSLYDRDSYEQYF.